The source of this T cell receptor beta chain is a study of T cells after yellow fever vaccination (dated by TCRdb to about 2019). Describing the broader study: Libraries from fractions with low cell numbers were prepared with the SMART-Seq v4 Ultra Low Input RNA kit. Blood was drawn at multiple timepoints before and after primary and secondary immunization, with bulk PBMC replicates and cell subsets isolated. Bulk TCR alpha and beta repertoires were sequenced longitudinally to track T-cell clones before and after primary and booster YFV17D yellow fever vaccination. Two healthy male donors made up the cohort, one aged 18 to 29 years and the other aged 30 to 39 years.

The label giving this sample's treatment or condition can be read as: live attenuated yellow fever vaccine strain. Two biological replicates of bulk PBMCs were collected at each blood-draw timepoint. A standard Ficoll-Paque protocol was used to isolate PBMCs from peripheral blood. TriZol was used to extract RNA from bulk PBMCs, from CD4 and CD8 fractions, and from dextramer-positive and dextramer-negative fractions. Broader findings and caveats from the paper: Most clones expanded after primary vaccination (around 96% of CD4 and around 89% of CD8) were re-detected after the booster, suggesting that broad memory maintenance occurred. A small share of clonotypes was detected in both CD4 and CD8 compartments, with the overlap likely arising from convergent recombination. Compared with the primary T-cell response, the secondary T-cell response was weaker but faster, peaking on day 5 rather than day 15. Only two donors were included in the study, so the extent to which the findings can be generalized is limited. FACS-sorted repertoires could contain abundant contaminating clonotypes from the bulk population, so computational filtering was required.

The CDR3 runs 17 residues from the cysteine to the phenylalanine. Only CDR3 DNA is held: 51 bases, read in frame from base 1. CDR1 and CDR2 are read off the germline V gene as MNHEY and SVGEGT. V ends up 4 bases short and J 5 bases short, with an unmatched junction base count of 10. TCR cDNA was made using 5'RACE template switching, a step that added a universal primer site and unique molecular identifiers. Priming for cDNA synthesis came from both the TCR alpha and TCR beta constant segments. Two PCR steps were used to amplify libraries, with sample barcodes and sequencing adapters being added in the second step. Sequencing of the libraries was done on either Illumina HiSeq 2500 (2x100 bp) or NovaSeq (2x150 bp). As for the original processing: Reads were demultiplexed and collapsed into UMI consensus sequences with MIGEC, and V(D)J alignment was performed with MiXCR. Clonotypes responding to the vaccine were identified with edgeR on replicate PBMC samples, with the criteria of FDR below 0.01 and a log2 fold change above 5 up to day 15. CD4 or CD8 identity was assigned to each bulk clonotype according to whether the clonotype was present at higher abundance in the sequenced CD4 repertoire or the sequenced CD8 repertoire. TCRdb ran its own pipeline on the public reads, namely fastp trimming at Q25 and MiXCR clone calling, and kept in-frame beta chains. A single entry per CDR3 protein holds the most common genes and DNA from its merged rows. The V and J calls reflect TCRdb's pipeline rather than the authors' work. In this sample the table shows 400,000 or so distinct CDR3 sequences, roughly 6.1% of which occur a single time. The leading ten clones occupy approximately 16% of the sample.

In regard to this clonotype: Its antigen has not been determined. It has no much larger one-base neighbor in the sample; base qualities were not kept.

Sequencing used PBMCs, obtained 5 days after the yellow fever booster vaccination. The receptor was derived from a man aged 25 to 40 who received the YFV17D yellow fever vaccine. Recombination connected TRBV6-2 or TRBV6-3 to TRBJ2-3; 12 junctional bases match TRBD2. The nucleotides read TGTGCCAGCAGTTCACTCCGACTAGCGGGAGTCATAGATACGCAGTATTTT. This codes for CASSSLRLAGVIDTQYF.